This is a list of T cell receptor beta chains from one sample in a study of blood T cell repertoires in COVID-19. Sequencing was performed with immunoSEQ multiplex PCR; in TCRdb, only in-frame clones are kept and a portion is missing. The table includes 200,000 to 250,000 clones, approximately 80% detected once. The sequenced sample was peripheral blood. Receptors originate from a man aged 25-45 years with active or convalescent COVID-19. Each CDR3 is given with its conserved first and last residue. D genes are given only for firm matches. A clone size is listed for some rows: how often the clone was seen (once, few, many), or a class if it is expanded.

v_call: TRBV12-3/TRBV12-4; clone_size: -; d_call: -; j_call: TRBJ2-2; cdr3_aa: CASRRREAGELFF; cdr3_nt: TGTGCCAGCAGAAGAAGGGAGGCCGGGGAGCTGTTTTTT
v_call: TRBV6-1; clone_size: -; d_call: TRBD1; j_call: TRBJ2-2; cdr3_aa: CASSEFRTGTGELFF; cdr3_nt: TGTGCCAGCAGTGAATTTCGGACAGGCACCGGGGAGCTGTTTTTT
v_call: TRBV3-1/TRBV3-2; clone_size: -; d_call: -; j_call: TRBJ2-3; cdr3_aa: CASSQRTRTDTQYF; cdr3_nt: TGTGCCAGCAGCCAACGAACTCGCACAGATACGCAGTATTTT
v_call: TRBV19; clone_size: -; d_call: TRBD2; j_call: TRBJ2-1; cdr3_aa: CASSMGRGTIYNEQFF; cdr3_nt: TGTGCCAGTAGTATGGGGCGAGGGACTATATACAATGAGCAGTTCTTC
v_call: TRBV3-1/TRBV3-2; clone_size: -; d_call: -; j_call: TRBJ1-3; cdr3_aa: CASTKIGGSGNTIYF; cdr3_nt: TGTGCCAGCACCAAAATAGGGGGATCTGGAAACACCATATATTTT
v_call: TRBV18; clone_size: -; d_call: TRBD1; j_call: TRBJ2-5; cdr3_aa: CASSPGQGMAETQYF; cdr3_nt: TGTGCCAGCTCACCGGGACAGGGGATGGCAGAGACCCAGTACTTC
v_call: TRBV6-4; clone_size: -; d_call: TRBD2; j_call: TRBJ2-3; cdr3_aa: CASSATSGSGTDTQYF; cdr3_nt: TGTGCCAGCAGTGCTACTAGCGGGAGTGGCACAGATACGCAGTATTTT
v_call: TRBV30; clone_size: -; d_call: -; j_call: TRBJ1-6; cdr3_aa: CAWSSSYNSPLHF; cdr3_nt: TGTGCCTGGAGTTCCAGCTATAATTCACCCCTCCACTTT
v_call: TRBV5-4; clone_size: once; d_call: TRBD1; j_call: TRBJ1-4; cdr3_aa: CASSSEEGAVMFF; cdr3_nt: TGTGCCAGCAGCTCGGAGGAGGGGGCAGTCATGTTTTTT
v_call: TRBV3-1/TRBV3-2; clone_size: -; d_call: TRBD2; j_call: TRBJ2-5; cdr3_aa: CASSQSPDSGASGSQYF; cdr3_nt: TGTGCCAGCAGCCAGAGTCCCGACAGCGGGGCCTCCGGTTCCCAGTACTTC
v_call: TRBV28; clone_size: -; d_call: TRBD1; j_call: TRBJ1-5; cdr3_aa: CASSSDRAQPQHF; cdr3_nt: TGTGCCAGCAGTTCCGACAGGGCTCAGCCCCAGCATTTT
v_call: TRBV7-2; clone_size: once; d_call: TRBD1; j_call: TRBJ2-1; cdr3_aa: CASSLGQGAGEQFF; cdr3_nt: TGTGCCAGCAGCTTAGGGCAGGGGGCAGGGGAGCAGTTCTTC
v_call: TRBV5-1; clone_size: once; d_call: TRBD1; j_call: TRBJ1-5; cdr3_aa: CASSLKGAWDNQPQHF; cdr3_nt: TGCGCCAGCAGCCTGAAGGGGGCTTGGGACAATCAGCCCCAGCATTTT
v_call: TRBV27; clone_size: -; d_call: -; j_call: TRBJ1-2; cdr3_aa: CASSPSGSSYGYTF; cdr3_nt: TGTGCCAGCAGTCCCTCAGGGTCAAGCTATGGCTACACCTTC
v_call: TRBV5-6; clone_size: -; d_call: -; j_call: TRBJ2-7; cdr3_aa: CASSRQLTSKPPENEQYF; cdr3_nt: TGTGCCAGCAGCAGACAATTGACATCGAAGCCGCCCGAGAACGAGCAGTACTTC
v_call: TRBV4-3; clone_size: -; d_call: -; j_call: TRBJ1-6; cdr3_aa: CASSLHSSNSPLHF; cdr3_nt: TGCGCCAGCAGCCTCCACAGTTCGAATTCACCCCTCCACTTT
v_call: TRBV19; clone_size: -; d_call: TRBD2; j_call: TRBJ2-7; cdr3_aa: CATTGTSVYEQYF; cdr3_nt: TGTGCCACCACCGGGACTAGCGTCTACGAGCAGTACTTC
v_call: TRBV5-1; clone_size: few; d_call: TRBD2; j_call: TRBJ2-7; cdr3_aa: CASSSGLAFEQYF; cdr3_nt: TGCGCCAGCAGCTCCGGACTAGCGTTCGAGCAGTACTTC
v_call: TRBV15; clone_size: few; d_call: -; j_call: TRBJ2-7; cdr3_aa: CATSMHWTLGRDEQYF; cdr3_nt: TGTGCCACCAGCATGCACTGGACCCTCGGGCGGGACGAGCAGTACTTC
v_call: TRBV21-1; clone_size: few; d_call: -; j_call: TRBJ1-2; cdr3_aa: CASRYHGVPTTYGYTF; cdr3_nt: TGTGCCAGCAGATACCACGGGGTGCCAACGACCTATGGCTACACCTTC
v_call: TRBV9; clone_size: -; d_call: TRBD2; j_call: TRBJ2-2; cdr3_aa: CASSVRTSGHGELFF; cdr3_nt: TGTGCCAGCAGCGTCCGGACTAGCGGTCACGGGGAGCTGTTTTTT
v_call: TRBV12-3/TRBV12-4; clone_size: -; d_call: TRBD2; j_call: TRBJ2-7; cdr3_aa: CASTPGLAREQYF; cdr3_nt: TGTGCCAGCACCCCGGGACTAGCTCGGGAGCAGTACTTC
v_call: TRBV5-1; clone_size: -; d_call: TRBD1; j_call: TRBJ1-4; cdr3_aa: CASSLRDRALSTNEKLFF; cdr3_nt: TGCGCCAGCAGCTTACGGGACAGAGCCCTCTCAACTAATGAAAAACTGTTTTTT
v_call: TRBV9; clone_size: -; d_call: -; j_call: TRBJ2-5; cdr3_aa: CASSVQGRGETQYF; cdr3_nt: TGTGCCAGCAGCGTGCAGGGTAGGGGAGAGACCCAGTACTTC
v_call: TRBV2; clone_size: -; d_call: -; j_call: TRBJ1-3; cdr3_aa: CASSFGGSGNTIYF; cdr3_nt: TGTGCCAGCAGTTTTGGAGGATCTGGAAACACCATATATTTT
v_call: TRBV7-2; clone_size: -; d_call: -; j_call: TRBJ2-7; cdr3_aa: CASSLDYLYEQYF; cdr3_nt: TGTGCCAGCAGCTTAGACTATCTCTACGAGCAGTACTTC
v_call: TRBV19; clone_size: -; d_call: -; j_call: TRBJ1-1; cdr3_aa: CATTQGEAFF; cdr3_nt: TGTGCCACCACCCAGGGTGAAGCTTTCTTT
v_call: TRBV24-1; clone_size: -; d_call: TRBD1; j_call: TRBJ1-2; cdr3_aa: CATSDFRGTGEDGYTF; cdr3_nt: TGTGCCACCAGTGATTTTCGGGGGACAGGGGAGGATGGCTACACCTTC
v_call: TRBV4-1; clone_size: -; d_call: -; j_call: TRBJ2-4; cdr3_aa: CASSQRGNRDPKNIQYF; cdr3_nt: TGCGCCAGCAGCCAAAGGGGTAACAGGGATCCCAAAAACATTCAGTACTTC
v_call: TRBV10-3; clone_size: -; d_call: TRBD2; j_call: TRBJ2-2; cdr3_aa: CAISGGAPGELFF; cdr3_nt: TGTGCCATCTCCGGGGGGGCTCCCGGGGAGCTGTTTTTT
v_call: TRBV6-2/TRBV6-3; clone_size: -; d_call: -; j_call: TRBJ2-1; cdr3_aa: CASSYSRGPYNEQFF; cdr3_nt: TGTGCCAGCAGTTACTCGAGAGGTCCCTACAATGAGCAGTTCTTC
v_call: TRBV5-1; clone_size: -; d_call: -; j_call: TRBJ2-1; cdr3_aa: CASSFWREHDNEQFF; cdr3_nt: TGCGCCAGCAGCTTTTGGCGGGAACATGACAATGAGCAGTTCTTC
v_call: TRBV9; clone_size: -; d_call: -; j_call: TRBJ2-7; cdr3_aa: CASSPRGGLAYEQYF; cdr3_nt: TGTGCCAGCAGCCCTCGTGGGGGGTTGGCCTACGAGCAGTACTTC
v_call: TRBV10-3; clone_size: -; d_call: -; j_call: TRBJ2-1; cdr3_aa: CAISVEATGNEQFF; cdr3_nt: TGTGCCATCAGTGTGGAGGCCACGGGCAATGAGCAGTTCTTC